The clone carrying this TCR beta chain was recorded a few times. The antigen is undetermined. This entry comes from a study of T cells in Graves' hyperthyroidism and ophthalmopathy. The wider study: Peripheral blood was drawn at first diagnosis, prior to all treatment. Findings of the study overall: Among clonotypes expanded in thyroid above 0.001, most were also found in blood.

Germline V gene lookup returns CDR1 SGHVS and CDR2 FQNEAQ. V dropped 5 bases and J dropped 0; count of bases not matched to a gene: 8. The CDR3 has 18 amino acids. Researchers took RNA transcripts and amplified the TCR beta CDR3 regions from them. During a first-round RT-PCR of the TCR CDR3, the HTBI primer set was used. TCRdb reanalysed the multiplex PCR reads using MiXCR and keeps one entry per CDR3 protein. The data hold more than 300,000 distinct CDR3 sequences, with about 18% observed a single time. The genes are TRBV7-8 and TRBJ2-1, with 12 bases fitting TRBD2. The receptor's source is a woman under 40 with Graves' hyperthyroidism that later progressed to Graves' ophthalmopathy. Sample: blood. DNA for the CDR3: TGTGCCAGCAGCCAAGGACTAGCGGGGACTAGCTCCTACAATGAGCAGTTCTTC. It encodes CASSQGLAGTSSYNEQFF. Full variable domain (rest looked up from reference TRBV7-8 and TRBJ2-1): GAGVSQSPRYKVAKRGQDVALRCDPISGHVSLFWYQQALGQGPEFLTYFQNEAQLDKSGLPSDRFFAERPEGSVSTLKIQRTQQEDSAVYLCASSQGLAGTSSYNEQFFGPGTRLTVL.